These T cell receptor beta chains were read from a single sample in a study of beta chain features in type 1 diabetes. Clones were read by immunoSEQ multiplex PCR, and TCRdb kept only the in-frame ones, dropping some. The profile shows 350,000 to 450,000 clones, more than 11% of them singletons. The sample taken for sequencing was naive CD4+ T cells from blood. These receptors came from a man aged 25-45 years in good health. The conserved cysteine and the conserved F or W are not part of the CDR3 here. Each record gives: V gene, CDR3 protein.

>TRBV4-2
ASYSEGYT
>TRBV25-1
ASRPGNRATNTEAF
>TRBV7-2
ASSFRLAGTGELF
>TRBV25-1
ASSRTGVPYEQY
>TRBV29-1
SVGFDGPSSGYT
>TRBV29-1
SGRWGLDTEAF
>TRBV29-1
SVDSGGAEAF
>TRBV19
ASSIPLGGGNQETQY
>TRBV9
ASSVGSELNTEAF
>TRBV5-6
ASSRHLLGVYNEQF
>TRBV13
ASSPLPWADNEQF
>TRBV5-6
ASSLEHTQY
>TRBV7-9
ASSSQGSRGTEAF
>TRBV9
ASSFKSSGNTIY
>TRBV29-1
SARSGPGGKQY
>TRBV9
ASSEQTSGSTETQY
>TRBV9
ASSVAGTGKGFPTLH